The 7 T cell receptor beta chains reported below all come from one sample, sequenced in a study of T cell clusters in autoimmune cytopenias. One tube held mixed TRB-A and TRB-B primer pools for touch-down PCR. TCRdb re-called the multiplex PCR reads; every CDR3 protein appears as one record, without DNA. The clone table shows some 6,900 distinct CDR3 sequences, with the ten largest holding approximately 57%. Some 34,000 genome equivalents of blood DNA were amplified for TRB. The same data also went into a second study, on T cell repertoires in aging, cancer and after chemotherapy.

Sequencing was carried out using peripheral blood. These receptors were obtained from a human donor in good health.

The rearrangement joins TRBV27 to TRBJ2-6; TCRdb reports TRBD1, a call that lacks DNA to check it against. This CDR3 has 16 residues. Germline V CDR1 and CDR2: MNHEY, SMNVEV (reference sequence). The CDR3 spells CASRTGFRAGANVLTF.

The chain carries TRBV19 and TRBJ1-6. Germline V gene lookup returns CDR1 LNHDA and CDR2 SQIVND (reference sequence). The CDR3 consists of 15 residues. The CDR3 is CASSITGQLSSPLHF.

The V gene is TRBV6-6, the J gene TRBJ2-7; there is no DNA to check the TCRdb D call of TRBD1. Germline V lookup: CDR1 MNHNY, CDR2 SVGAGI (reference sequence). The CDR3 sequence is 15 residues long. Here the CDR3 reads CASNPFRGGPYEQYF.

The V call is TRBV19, the J call TRBJ2-3; TCRdb outputs TRBD1, but without DNA this stays unchecked. The CDR3 consists of 13 residues. Germline CDR1 and CDR2: LNHDA and SQIVND (reference sequence). The CDR3: CAAGGDYTDTQYF. Based on the CDR3 plus reference TRBV19 and TRBJ2-3, the full variable domain is DGGITQSPKYLFRKEGQNVTLSCEQNLNHDAMYWYRQDPGQGLRLIYYSQIVNDFQKGDIAEGYSVSREKKESFPLTVTSAQKNPTAFYLCAAGGDYTDTQYFGPGTRLTVL.

This chain links TRBV15 with TRBJ1-2. The CDR3 contains 14 residues. CDR1 is LNHNV and CDR2 is YYDKDF in the germline V gene (reference sequence). CDR3 protein: CATSRDSAYYGYTF.

V gene TRBV4-2 combines with J gene TRBJ1-4; the TCRdb D gene call, TRBD1, has no DNA to confirm it. Germline values: CDR1 LGHNA, CDR2 YNFKEQ. CDR3 length: 16 residues. CDR3 loop: CASSQEERQGSEKLFF.

The chain combines TRBV5-5 with TRBJ1-1. The V gene's germline CDR1 is SGHKS and CDR2 YYEKEE (reference sequence). This CDR3 region has 13 residues. CDR3 residues: CASSPEVGTEAFF.